One sample yielded the 13 T cell receptor beta chains listed below, sequenced in a study of CXCR3-negative and CXCR3-positive naive CD8 T cells. It was by 5' RACE with UMI labels that the TRB cDNA libraries were prepared. TCRdb derives one entry per CDR3 protein from the 5' RACE reads, leaving out DNA. There are 37,000 or so distinct CDR3 sequences in the sample, with 6% to 8.5% held by the top ten. Sequences were obtained from memory CD8+ T cells from blood. These receptors all come from a human donor in good health. Some clones in this sample may be carry-over from other donors' samples.

CDR3 in amino acids: CASSQDFYEQYF. V gene TRBV4-1 combines with J gene TRBJ2-7. CDR1 MGHRA and CDR2 YSYEKL come from the germline V gene. The CDR3 spans 12 residues.

The CDR3 loop reads CASSYPLTRSQETQYF. The genes are TRBV6-6 and TRBJ2-5. This CDR3 contains 16 residues. Germline CDR1 reads MNHNY; CDR2 reads SVGAGI (reference sequence).

The rearrangement joins TRBV15 to TRBJ2-3; without DNA, the TCRdb call of TRBD1 cannot be checked. From germline, CDR1 is LNHNV and CDR2 YYDKDF (reference sequence). The length of the CDR3 is 13 residues. The CDR3 reads CATSGGATDTQYF.

The genes are TRBV29-1 and TRBJ2-3. This CDR3 has 11 residues. Germline CDR1 SQVTM, CDR2 ANQGSEA. The CDR3 loop is CSVEGVDTQYF.

The gene calls are TRBV7-9 and TRBJ2-4; TCRdb picks TRBD1, but there is no DNA to check that call. This CDR3 contains 19 residues. Germline V gene data show CDR1 as SEHNR and CDR2 as FQNEAQ (reference sequence). The CDR3 loop reads CASSSTSGGFLGAKNIQYF.

The chain couples TRBV29-1 to TRBJ2-7; TCRdb gives TRBD1 as the D gene, but with no DNA this cannot be confirmed. The length of the CDR3 is 16 residues. Germline values: CDR1 SQVTM, CDR2 ANQGSEA. The CDR3 reads CSAAGMDRTDSYEQYF.

The chain is built from TRBV29-1 and TRBJ1-4; TCRdb reports TRBD1, a call that lacks DNA to check it against. This CDR3 spans 18 amino acids. CDR1 is SQVTM, CDR2 ANQGSEA, per germline. This CDR3 reads CSASWDRAAKEDNEKLFF.

V is TRBV27 and J is TRBJ1-4. The CDR3 consists of 19 residues. Per the germline V gene, CDR1 is MNHEY and CDR2 is SMNVEV (reference sequence). The CDR3 sequence: CASRTTGRGEVATNEKLFF. Looking up the rest from reference TRBV27 and TRBJ1-4 gives the full variable domain: EAQVTQNPRYLITVTGKKLTVTCSQNMNHEYMSWYRQDPGLGLRQIYYSMNVEVTDKGDVPEGYKVSRKEKRNFPLILESPSPNQTSLYFCASRTTGRGEVATNEKLFFGSGTQLSVL.

The V call is TRBV18, the J call TRBJ2-1. Germline-derived CDR1 and CDR2 are KGHSH and LQKENI. The CDR3 runs to 17 residues. The CDR3 here is CASSPPDSFGAYNEQFF.

This clonotype is classed as medium-sized by frequency. V gene TRBV7-2 combines with J gene TRBJ2-3; the TCRdb call, TRBD1, lacks DNA for checking. Germline V gene lookup returns CDR1 SGHTA and CDR2 FQGNSA. The CDR3 extends over 13 amino acids. CDR3 loop: CASSWDSTDTQYF.

This chain connects TRBV29-1 to TRBJ1-2; TCRdb gives TRBD1 as the D gene, but with no DNA this cannot be confirmed. The CDR3 totals 13 residues. Germline CDR1 reads SQVTM; CDR2 reads ANQGSEA. CDR3 in amino acids: CSVALTGASGYTF.

V usage is TRBV7-3 and J usage is TRBJ1-1; without DNA, the TCRdb call of TRBD1 cannot be checked. The CDR3 length is 13 residues. Germline values: CDR1 SGHTA, CDR2 FQGTGA. The CDR3 region is CASSWTGNTEAFF.

The chain employs TRBV9 and TRBJ2-2; the TCRdb D gene call, TRBD1, has no DNA to confirm it. Germline values: CDR1 SGDLS, CDR2 YYNGEE. This CDR3 region has 15 residues. CDR3 amino acids: CASSPSGGNTGELFF.